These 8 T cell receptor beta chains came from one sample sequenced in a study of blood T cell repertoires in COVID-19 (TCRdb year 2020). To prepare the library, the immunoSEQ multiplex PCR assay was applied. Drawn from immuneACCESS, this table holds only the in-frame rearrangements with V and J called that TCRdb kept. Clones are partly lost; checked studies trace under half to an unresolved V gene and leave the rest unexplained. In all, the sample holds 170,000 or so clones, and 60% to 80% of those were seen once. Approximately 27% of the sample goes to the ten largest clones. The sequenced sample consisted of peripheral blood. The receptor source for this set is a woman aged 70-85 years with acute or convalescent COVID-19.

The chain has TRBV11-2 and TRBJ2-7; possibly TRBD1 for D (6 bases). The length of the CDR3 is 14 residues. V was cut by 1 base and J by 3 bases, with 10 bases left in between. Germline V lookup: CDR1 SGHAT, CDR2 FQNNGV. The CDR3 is CASSLGVTGYEQYF. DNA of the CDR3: TGTGCCAGCAGCTTAGGCGTGACAGGCTACGAGCAGTACTTC.

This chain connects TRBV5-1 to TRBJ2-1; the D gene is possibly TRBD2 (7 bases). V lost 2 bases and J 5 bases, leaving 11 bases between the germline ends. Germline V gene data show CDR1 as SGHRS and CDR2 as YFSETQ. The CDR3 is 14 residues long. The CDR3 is CASSFVGGHNEQFF. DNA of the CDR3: TGCGCCAGCAGCTTCGTCGGGGGGCACAATGAGCAGTTCTTC. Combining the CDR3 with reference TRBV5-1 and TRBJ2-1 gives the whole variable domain KAGVTQTPRYLIKTRGQQVTLSCSPISGHRSVSWYQQTPGQGLQFLFEYFSETQRNKGNFPGRFSGRQFSNSRSEMNVSTLELGDSALYLCASSFVGGHNEQFFGPGTRLTVL.

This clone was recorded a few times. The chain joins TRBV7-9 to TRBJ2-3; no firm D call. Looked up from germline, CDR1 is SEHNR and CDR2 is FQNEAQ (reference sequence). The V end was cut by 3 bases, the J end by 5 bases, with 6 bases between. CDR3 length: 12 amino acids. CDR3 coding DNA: TGTGCCAGCAGCTTTGAGGTAGATACGCAGTATTTT. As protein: CASSFEVDTQYF.

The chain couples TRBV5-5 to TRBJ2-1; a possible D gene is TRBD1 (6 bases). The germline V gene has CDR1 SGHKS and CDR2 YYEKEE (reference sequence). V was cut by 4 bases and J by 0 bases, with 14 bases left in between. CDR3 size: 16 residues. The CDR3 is CASSPTGHSSYNEQFF. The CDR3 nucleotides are TGTGCCAGCAGCCCGACGGGACATTCCTCCTACAATGAGCAGTTCTTC.

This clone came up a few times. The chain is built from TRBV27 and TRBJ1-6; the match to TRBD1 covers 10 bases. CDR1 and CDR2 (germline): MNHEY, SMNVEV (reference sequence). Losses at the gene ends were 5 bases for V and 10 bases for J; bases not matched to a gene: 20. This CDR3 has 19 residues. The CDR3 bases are TGTGCCAGCAGTCTTTCGTCCGGGACAGGGGTTTATGGGCACTCACCCCTCCACTTT. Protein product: CASSLSSGTGVYGHSPLHF.

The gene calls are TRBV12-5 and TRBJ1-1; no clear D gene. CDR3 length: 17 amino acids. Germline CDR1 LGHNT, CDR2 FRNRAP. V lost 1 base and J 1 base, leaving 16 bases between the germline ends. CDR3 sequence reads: CASGLALPPITNTEAFF. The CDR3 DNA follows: TGTGCTAGTGGTTTGGCTCTACCCCCTATTACGAACACTGAAGCTTTCTTT.

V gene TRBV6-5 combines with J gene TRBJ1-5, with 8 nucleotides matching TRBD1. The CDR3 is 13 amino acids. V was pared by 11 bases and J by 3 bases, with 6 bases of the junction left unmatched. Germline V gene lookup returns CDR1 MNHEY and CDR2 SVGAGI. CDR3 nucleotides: TGTGCCGTACAGGGGGGGCTCAATCAGCCCCAGCATTTT. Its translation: CAVQGGLNQPQHF.

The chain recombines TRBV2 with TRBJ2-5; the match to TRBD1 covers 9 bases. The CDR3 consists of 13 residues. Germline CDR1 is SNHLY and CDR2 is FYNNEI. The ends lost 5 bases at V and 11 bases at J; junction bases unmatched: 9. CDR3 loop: CASSQGDRATQYF. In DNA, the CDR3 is TGTGCCAGCAGTCAGGGGGACAGGGCAACTCAGTACTTC.